This T cell receptor (beta chain) was sequenced in a study of PD-L1 blockade in urothelial cancer. The study's findings and limits: By 3 weeks, tumor-associated blood clones had expanded more in durable-benefit patients.

To note about this clone: Its specificity is unknown.

Measured with immunoSEQ multiplex PCR; TCRdb has only the in-frame clones, and not every one. The sample includes some 29,000 clones, about 87% of them seen just once. The receptor was isolated from a man aged 45-60 years with urothelial cancer. The material sequenced was PBMCs, taken around atezolizumab (anti-PD-L1) treatment.

The CDR3 nucleotides read TGTGCCAGCAGATTCCCCACAGGGGCCACTGAAGCTTTCTTT. Amino acid sequence: CASRFPTGATEAFF. The chain combines TRBV11-2 with TRBJ1-1; TRBD1 agrees at 7 bases. With 6 bases clipped from V and 4 bases from J, the junction kept 8 bases outside the gene matches. Germline lookup yields CDR1 SGHAT and CDR2 FQNNGV. This CDR3 comprises 14 residues.